A selection of T cell receptor beta chains follows, all from one sample in a study of beta chain features in type 1 diabetes. Clones were sequenced by immunoSEQ multiplex PCR, and TCRdb holds only the in-frame ones, with some missing. The sample shows 250,000 or so clones, 25% to 35% of them seen only once. The sequencing input was central memory CD4+ T cells from blood. These receptors were taken from a man aged 30 to 39 in good health. Both conserved end residues are part of each CDR3. Each record gives: V gene, D gene, J gene, clone size, CDR3 length, CDR3 DNA, CDR3 protein. A D gene is named only where the DNA matches it firmly. A row's size may be missing; if present it is once, few, many or a size class.

>TRBV11-3|-|TRBJ2-1|-|13
TGTGCCAGCAGCTTAGACCGAATCAATGAGCAGTTCTTC
CASSLDRINEQFF
>TRBV5-1|TRBD1|TRBJ2-1|-|17
TGCGCCAGCAGCCCCACGACAGGGGACACCTCCTACAATGAGCAGTTCTTC
CASSPTTGDTSYNEQFF
>TRBV15|-|TRBJ2-5|few|16
TGTGCCACCAGCAGAGATGCTAGGCCCGGGCGAGAGACCCAGTACTTC
CATSRDARPGRETQYF
>TRBV6-1|-|TRBJ2-1|many|15
TGTGCCAGCAGTGAGATCTGGGGAGGCTACAATGAGCAGTTCTTC
CASSEIWGGYNEQFF
>TRBV29-1|TRBD1|TRBJ1-6|few|15
TGCAGCGTTCAACTCGGGACAGGGAATAATTCACCCCTCCACTTT
CSVQLGTGNNSPLHF
>TRBV5-1|-|TRBJ2-1|-|15
TGCGCCAGCAGCCCCCCAAAGGGGTCCTACAATGAGCAGTTCTTC
CASSPPKGSYNEQFF
>TRBV4-2|-|TRBJ1-4|few|13
TGTGCCAGCAGCCAAGAAAAGGTTGAAAAACTGTTTTTT
CASSQEKVEKLFF
>TRBV10-3|TRBD2|TRBJ2-1|few|16
TGTGCCATCAGTGGGACTAGCGGGAGGCAGTACAATGAGCAGTTCTTC
CAISGTSGRQYNEQFF
>TRBV2|-|TRBJ1-1|-|13
TGTGCCAGCAGTATAGGCGAAAACACTGAAGCTTTCTTT
CASSIGENTEAFF
>TRBV7-6|TRBD1|TRBJ1-6|few|15
TGTGCCAGCAGCACCTTACAGGGGATTAATTCACCCCTCCACTTT
CASSTLQGINSPLHF
>TRBV27|-|TRBJ1-5|-|12
TGTGCCAGCAGTTTTAGCAGTGGACCCCAGCATTTT
CASSFSSGPQHF
>TRBV30|TRBD2|TRBJ2-3|-|14
TGTGCCTGCTACCTAGCGGGGGACACAGATACGCAGTATTTT
CACYLAGDTDTQYF
>TRBV5-4|-|TRBJ2-5|-|13
TGTGCCAGCAGCTTGGGTCCCAGAGAGACCCAGTACTTC
CASSLGPRETQYF
>TRBV7-2|-|TRBJ1-2|-|11
TGTGCCAGCAGCTTTTCGGCGGGCTACACCTTC
CASSFSAGYTF
>TRBV30|-|TRBJ2-7|once|13
TGTGCCTGGAGTGTACGGATCTCCTACGAGCAGTACTTC
CAWSVRISYEQYF
>TRBV30|-|TRBJ2-2|few|14
TGTGCCTGGAGGCAGACACCGAACACCGGGGAGCTGTTTTTT
CAWRQTPNTGELFF
>TRBV19|TRBD2|TRBJ2-1|-|14
TGTGCCAGTAGTAGGGAGGGTTCCTACAATGAGCAGTTCTTC
CASSREGSYNEQFF
>TRBV30|TRBD2|TRBJ2-3|many|15
TGTGCCTGGAGTCGGTCTAGCGGGCGCACAGATACGCAGTATTTT
CAWSRSSGRTDTQYF
>TRBV9|TRBD1|TRBJ1-6|-|13
TGTGCCAGCAGCCCAGACAGGGTTTCACCCCTCCACTTT
CASSPDRVSPLHF
>TRBV23-1|-|TRBJ2-4|-|18
TGCGCCAGCAGTCACCCCTGGGGAGTTCTTCTAGCCAAAAACATTCAGTACTTC
CASSHPWGVLLAKNIQYF
>TRBV5-1|-|TRBJ2-5|few|14
TGCGCCAGCAGCTTGCAGGCTCTTCAAGAGACCCAGTACTTC
CASSLQALQETQYF
>TRBV25-1|-|TRBJ1-5|-|18
TGTGCCAGCAGTGAATATTGGGATGGGCAGTTGGAGTATCAGCCCCAGCATTTT
CASSEYWDGQLEYQPQHF
>TRBV2|TRBD1|TRBJ1-2|-|14
TGTGCCAGCAGTGACGACAGGGGAAACTATGGCTACACCTTC
CASSDDRGNYGYTF
>TRBV23-1|-|TRBJ2-2|-|13
TGCGCCAGCAGTCACCTTGGGGCCGGGGAGCTGTTTTTT
CASSHLGAGELFF
>TRBV30|-|TRBJ1-2|few|10
TGTGCCTCCTACCTTGAGGGCTACACCTTC
CASYLEGYTF
>TRBV29-1|-|TRBJ1-1|-|11
TGCAGCGTTGAGCAAGGCACCGAAGCTTTCTTT
CSVEQGTEAFF
>TRBV9|-|TRBJ2-5|-|14
TGTGCCAGCAGCGCTGGGGGGCAGAGAGAGACCCAGTACTTC
CASSAGGQRETQYF
>TRBV5-4|TRBD1|TRBJ2-7|-|12
TGTGCCAGCAGCTGGGACAGGTACGAGCAGTACTTC
CASSWDRYEQYF
>TRBV4-3|-|TRBJ2-5|few|15
TGCGCCAGCAGCCAAGATGAGACTAGACGAGAGACCCAGTACTTC
CASSQDETRRETQYF
>TRBV18|-|TRBJ1-1|-|13
TGTGCCAGCTCACCCCGACGAAACACTGAAGCTTTCTTT
CASSPRRNTEAFF
>TRBV2|-|TRBJ2-7|few|12
TGTGCCAGCAGTGTGGCAGGGCGCGAGCAGTACTTC
CASSVAGREQYF
>TRBV7-2|-|TRBJ2-3|-|15
TGTGCCAGCAGCTTTACCCGACAGGGCACAGATACGCAGTATTTT
CASSFTRQGTDTQYF
>TRBV29-1|-|TRBJ1-5|-|12
TGCAGCGTTGCTGGGTTCGGTCAGCCCCAGCATTTT
CSVAGFGQPQHF
>TRBV14|TRBD1|TRBJ2-6|-|19
TGTGCCAGCAGCCAGAGATTAGTGGACAGGGGGCCTGGGGCCAACGTCCTGACTTTC
CASSQRLVDRGPGANVLTF
>TRBV19|-|TRBJ1-1|few|13
TGTGCCAGTACCAGCTTCCAGGGTTCTGAAGCTTTCTTT
CASTSFQGSEAFF
>TRBV19|-|TRBJ2-1|-|12
TGTGCCAGTAGTATCATCGGGAATGAGCAGTTCTTC
CASSIIGNEQFF
>TRBV19|-|TRBJ2-7|few|12
TGTGCCAGTCAGGACAGAACGTACGAGCAGTACTTC
CASQDRTYEQYF
>TRBV6-5|TRBD2|TRBJ2-3|few|14
TGTGCCAGCAGCCCTAGCGGGAGTACAGATACGCAGTATTTT
CASSPSGSTDTQYF
>TRBV2|TRBD2|TRBJ2-1|-|16
TGTGCCAGCTCCGCCCGACCTAGCGGGGGGGGCAATGAGCAGTTCTTC
CASSARPSGGGNEQFF
>TRBV19|-|TRBJ2-7|few|12
TGTGCCAGTAGCGCCCTAGGAAGGGAGCAGTACTTC
CASSALGREQYF
>TRBV7-2|-|TRBJ2-7|many|12
TGTGCCAGCAGCGATATAGACTACGAGCAGTACTTC
CASSDIDYEQYF
>TRBV30|TRBD1|TRBJ1-6|-|14
TGTGCCTGGAGTGTACTGGGACAGGGTGCACCCCTCCACTTT
CAWSVLGQGAPLHF
>TRBV6-5|-|TRBJ1-4|few|16
TGTGCCAGCAGTTACCGAATCGACAGCCCGGAGGAAAAACTGTTTTTT
CASSYRIDSPEEKLFF